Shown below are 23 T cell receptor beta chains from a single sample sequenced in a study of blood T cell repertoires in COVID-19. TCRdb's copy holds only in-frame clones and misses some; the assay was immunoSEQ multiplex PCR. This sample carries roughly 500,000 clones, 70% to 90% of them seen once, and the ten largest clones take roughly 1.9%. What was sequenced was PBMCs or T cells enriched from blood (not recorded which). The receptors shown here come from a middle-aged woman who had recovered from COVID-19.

CDR3 region: CASSQGGSLYGYTF. The CDR3 nucleotides are TGTGCCAGCAGCCAAGGCGGCAGCCTCTATGGCTACACCTTC. V is TRBV14 and J is TRBJ1-2; no definite D call. The CDR3 sequence is 14 residues long. CDR1 is SGHDN, CDR2 FVKESK, per germline. V lost 1 base to trimming and J lost 4 bases, with 10 bases between them.

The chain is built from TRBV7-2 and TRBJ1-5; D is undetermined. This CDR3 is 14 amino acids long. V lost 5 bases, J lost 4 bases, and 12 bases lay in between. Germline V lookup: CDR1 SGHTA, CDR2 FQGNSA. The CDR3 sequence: CASSEGGGNQPQHF. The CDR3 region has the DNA TGTGCCAGCAGCGAAGGCGGAGGTAATCAGCCCCAGCATTTT. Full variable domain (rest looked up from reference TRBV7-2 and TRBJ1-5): GAGVSQSPSNKVTEKGKDVELRCDPISGHTALYWYRQSLGQGLEFLIYFQGNSAPDKSGLPSDRFSAERTGGSVSTLTIQRTQQEDSAVYLCASSEGGGNQPQHFGDGTRLSIL.

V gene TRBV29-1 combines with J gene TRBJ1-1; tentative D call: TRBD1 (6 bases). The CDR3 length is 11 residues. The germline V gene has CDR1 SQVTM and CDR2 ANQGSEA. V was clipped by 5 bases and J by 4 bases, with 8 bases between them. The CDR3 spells CSVTGSTEAFF. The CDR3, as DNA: TGCAGCGTTACAGGGTCCACTGAAGCTTTCTTT.

The CDR3 nucleotides are TGTGCCAGCAGCCCCCTAGCGGGGGACACCGGGGAGCTGTTTTTT. Translated: CASSPLAGDTGELFF. This rearrangement joins TRBV7-9 to TRBJ2-2; TRBD2 matches 10 bases. With 5 bases clipped from V and 3 bases from J, the junction kept 3 bases outside the gene matches. The CDR3 contains 15 residues. Germline lookup yields CDR1 SEHNR and CDR2 FQNEAQ (reference sequence).

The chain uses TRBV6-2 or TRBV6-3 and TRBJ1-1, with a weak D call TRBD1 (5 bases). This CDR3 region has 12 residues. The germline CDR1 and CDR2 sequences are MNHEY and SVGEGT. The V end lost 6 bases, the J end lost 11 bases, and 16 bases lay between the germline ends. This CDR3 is CASSRVRVRAFF. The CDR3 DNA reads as TGTGCCAGCAGCCGAGTCAGGGTGAGGGCTTTCTTT.

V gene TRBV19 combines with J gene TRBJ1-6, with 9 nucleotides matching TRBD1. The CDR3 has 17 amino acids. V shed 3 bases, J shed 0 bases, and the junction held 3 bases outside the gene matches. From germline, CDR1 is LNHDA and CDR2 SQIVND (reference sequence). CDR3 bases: TGTGCCAGTAGTATGACAGGGGGAAGCTCCTATAATTCACCCCTCCACTTT. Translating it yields CASSMTGGSSYNSPLHF. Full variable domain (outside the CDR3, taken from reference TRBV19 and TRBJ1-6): DGGITQSPKYLFRKEGQNVTLSCEQNLNHDAMYWYRQDPGQGLRLIYYSQIVNDFQKGDIAEGYSVSREKKESFPLTVTSAQKNPTAFYLCASSMTGGSSYNSPLHFGNGTRLTVT.

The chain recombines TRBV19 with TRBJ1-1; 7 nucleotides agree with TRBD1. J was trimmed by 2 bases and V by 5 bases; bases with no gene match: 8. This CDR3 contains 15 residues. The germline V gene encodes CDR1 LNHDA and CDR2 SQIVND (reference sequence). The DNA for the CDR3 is TGTGCCAGTAGTCCGACGGGACAGTTTAACACTGAAGCTTTCTTT. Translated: CASSPTGQFNTEAFF.

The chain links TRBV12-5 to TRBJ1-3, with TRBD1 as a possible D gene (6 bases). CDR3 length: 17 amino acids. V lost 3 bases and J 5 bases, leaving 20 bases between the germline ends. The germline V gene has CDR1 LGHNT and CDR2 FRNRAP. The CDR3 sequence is CASGLPERATGRNTIYF. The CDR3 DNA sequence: TGTGCTAGTGGTTTACCCGAGAGGGCTACAGGGAGAAACACCATATATTTT.

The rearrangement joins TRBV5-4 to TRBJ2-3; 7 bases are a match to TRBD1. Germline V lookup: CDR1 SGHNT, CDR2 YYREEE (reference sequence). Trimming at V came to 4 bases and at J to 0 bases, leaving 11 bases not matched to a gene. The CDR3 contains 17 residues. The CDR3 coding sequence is TGTGCCAGCAGCGCCGGGCGACAGGGTATGAGCACAGATACGCAGTATTTT. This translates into CASSAGRQGMSTDTQYF.

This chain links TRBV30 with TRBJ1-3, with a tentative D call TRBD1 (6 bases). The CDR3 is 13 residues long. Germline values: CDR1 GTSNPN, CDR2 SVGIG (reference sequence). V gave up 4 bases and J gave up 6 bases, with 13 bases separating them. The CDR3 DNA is TGTGCCTGGATCCGGGACAAAGAAAACACCATATATTTT. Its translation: CAWIRDKENTIYF.

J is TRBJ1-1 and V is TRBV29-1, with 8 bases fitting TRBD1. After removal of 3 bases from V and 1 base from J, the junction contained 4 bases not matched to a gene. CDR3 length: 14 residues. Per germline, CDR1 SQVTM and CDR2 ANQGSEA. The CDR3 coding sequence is TGCAGCGTTGACACCACAGGGGGGAACACTGAAGCTTTCTTT. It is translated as CSVDTTGGNTEAFF.

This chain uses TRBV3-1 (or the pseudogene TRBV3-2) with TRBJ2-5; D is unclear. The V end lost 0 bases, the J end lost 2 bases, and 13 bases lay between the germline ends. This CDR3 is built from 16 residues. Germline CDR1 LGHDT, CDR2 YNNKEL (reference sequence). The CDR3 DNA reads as TGTGCCAGCAGCCAAGATCTGGGCCAGCCACAAGAGACCCAGTACTTC. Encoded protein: CASSQDLGQPQETQYF.

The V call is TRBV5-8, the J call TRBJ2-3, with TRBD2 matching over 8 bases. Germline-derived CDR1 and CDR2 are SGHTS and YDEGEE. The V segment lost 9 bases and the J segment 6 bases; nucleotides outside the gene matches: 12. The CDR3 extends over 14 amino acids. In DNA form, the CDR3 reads TGTGCCATCCTCCTTCAGCGGGGGAGCGATACGCAGTATTTT. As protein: CAILLQRGSDTQYF.

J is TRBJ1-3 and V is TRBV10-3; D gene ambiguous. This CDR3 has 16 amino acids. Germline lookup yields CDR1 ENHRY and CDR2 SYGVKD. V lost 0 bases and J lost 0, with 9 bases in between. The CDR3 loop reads CAISESGRPSGNTIYF. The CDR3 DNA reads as TGTGCCATCAGTGAGTCGGGCCGGCCCTCTGGAAACACCATATATTTT.

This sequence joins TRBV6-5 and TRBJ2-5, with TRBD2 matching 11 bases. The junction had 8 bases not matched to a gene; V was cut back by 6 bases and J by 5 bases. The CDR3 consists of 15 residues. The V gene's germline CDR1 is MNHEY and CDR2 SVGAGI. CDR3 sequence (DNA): TGTGCCAGCAGCCCCACCGGGACTAGCGGTGAGACCCAGTACTTC. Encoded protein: CASSPTGTSGETQYF.

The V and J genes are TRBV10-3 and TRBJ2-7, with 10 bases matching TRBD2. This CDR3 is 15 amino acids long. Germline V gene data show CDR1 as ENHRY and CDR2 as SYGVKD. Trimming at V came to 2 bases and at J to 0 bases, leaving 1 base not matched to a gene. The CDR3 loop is CAISERTSGSYEQYF. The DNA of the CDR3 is TGTGCCATCAGTGAGCGGACTAGCGGCTCCTACGAGCAGTACTTC.

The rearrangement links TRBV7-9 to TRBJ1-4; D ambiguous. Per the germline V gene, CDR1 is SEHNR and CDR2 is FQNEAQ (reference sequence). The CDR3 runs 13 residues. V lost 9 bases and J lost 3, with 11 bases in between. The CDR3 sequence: CASNGGPNEKLFF. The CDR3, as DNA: TGTGCCAGTAACGGAGGGCCTAATGAAAAACTGTTTTTT.

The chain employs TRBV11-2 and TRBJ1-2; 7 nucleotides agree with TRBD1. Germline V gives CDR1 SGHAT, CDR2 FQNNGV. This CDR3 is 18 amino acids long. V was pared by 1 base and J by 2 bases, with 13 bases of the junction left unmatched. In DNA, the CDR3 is TGTGCCAGCAGCTTAGGGGTACCTACGGGACAGCCAAACTATGGCTACACCTTC. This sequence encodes CASSLGVPTGQPNYGYTF.

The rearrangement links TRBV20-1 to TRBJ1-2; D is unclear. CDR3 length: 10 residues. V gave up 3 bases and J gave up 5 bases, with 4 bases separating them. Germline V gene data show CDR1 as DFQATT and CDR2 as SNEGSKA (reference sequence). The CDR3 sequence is CSARSYGYTF. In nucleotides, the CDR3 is TGCAGTGCTAGGTCGTATGGCTACACCTTC.

CDR3 in DNA: TGTGCCAGCAGCCCGCAAAACCCGCTGACTAACACTGAAGCTTTCTTT. Residues: CASSPQNPLTNTEAFF. V is TRBV5-8 and J is TRBJ1-1; no clear D. Deletions cut 4 bases from V and 2 bases from J, with 18 bases between. Germline V CDR1 and CDR2: SGHTS, YDEGEE. This CDR3 region has 16 residues.

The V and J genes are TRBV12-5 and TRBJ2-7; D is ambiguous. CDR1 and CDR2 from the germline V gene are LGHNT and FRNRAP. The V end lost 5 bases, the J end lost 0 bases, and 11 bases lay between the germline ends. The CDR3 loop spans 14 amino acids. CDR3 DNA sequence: TGTGCTAGTGGTCCCTCCAGAGGCTCCTACGAGCAGTACTTC. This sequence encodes CASGPSRGSYEQYF.

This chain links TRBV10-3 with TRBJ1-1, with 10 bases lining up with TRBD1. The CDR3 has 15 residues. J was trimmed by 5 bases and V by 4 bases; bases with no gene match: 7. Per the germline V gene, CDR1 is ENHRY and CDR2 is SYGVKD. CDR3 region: CAISGPGQGKTEAFF. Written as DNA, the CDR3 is TGTGCCATCAGTGGCCCGGGACAGGGGAAGACTGAAGCTTTCTTT.

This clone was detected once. This chain's CDR3 is CASSLRDSLRKAFF. For the CDR3, the DNA is TGTGCCAGCAGTCTACGGGACAGCCTCCGGAAAGCTTTCTTT. The chain couples TRBV28 to TRBJ1-1, with TRBD1 identical over 7 bases. The CDR3 length is 14 residues. Germline CDR1 reads MDHEN; CDR2 reads SYDVKM. Germline trimming cut 5 bases from V and 9 bases from J; bases unmatched to any gene: 12.